These 19 T cell receptor beta chains came from one sample sequenced in a study of CXCR3-negative and CXCR3-positive naive CD8 T cells. All TRB cDNA libraries came from 5' RACE performed with UMI labels. One entry per CDR3 protein, without DNA, is what TCRdb gives after re-calling the 5' RACE reads. The specimen's table records about 130,000 distinct CDR3 sequences. The sample taken for sequencing was naive CXCR3- CD8+ T cells from blood. Specified subset: CD45RO-CCR7+CD27+CD95- naive CD8+ T cells lacking CXCR3 (TNR3-). Receptors originate from a human donor in good health. Some clones in this sample may be carry-over from other donors' samples.

The CDR3 spells CASSVGGAPNEQLF. The chain recombines TRBV9 with TRBJ2-1; TCRdb outputs TRBD1, but without DNA this stays unchecked. The CDR3 totals 14 residues. The germline V gene encodes CDR1 SGDLS and CDR2 YYNGEE.

V and J are TRBV11-3 and TRBJ1-3. The CDR3 has 15 residues. In germline, CDR1 is SGHNT, CDR2 YENEEA. The CDR3 here is CASSSFRSSGNTIYF.

This sequence joins TRBV29-1 and TRBJ2-1. This CDR3 is built from 15 residues. Germline V gene data show CDR1 as SQVTM and CDR2 as ANQGSEA. This chain's CDR3 is CSARDLGSSYNEQFF.

The chain couples TRBV28 to TRBJ1-1. The CDR3 runs to 13 residues. CDR1 and CDR2 from the germline V gene are MDHEN and SYDVKM. The CDR3: CASRGILVTEAFF.

CDR3 residues: CASSWLQGAEGYTF. This chain joins TRBV12-3 or TRBV12-4 and TRBJ1-2; without DNA, the TCRdb call of TRBD1 cannot be checked. This CDR3 is 14 amino acids long.

This chain uses TRBV29-1 with TRBJ2-4. In germline, CDR1 is SQVTM, CDR2 ANQGSEA. This CDR3 has 12 amino acids. The CDR3 sequence: CSVRTAKNIQYF. Based on the CDR3 plus reference TRBV29-1 and TRBJ2-4, the full variable domain is SAVISQKPSRDICQRGTSLTIQCQVDSQVTMMFWYRQQPGQSLTLIATANQGSEATYESGFVIDKFPISRPNLTFSTLTVSNMSPEDSSIYLCSVRTAKNIQYFGAGTRLSVL.

This chain connects TRBV21-1 to TRBJ2-7. TRBV21-1 is reported as a pseudogene. The CDR3 spans 16 residues. CDR3 sequence reads: CASSKMGFALTYEQYF.

This chain joins TRBV28 and TRBJ1-2. Looked up from germline, CDR1 is MDHEN and CDR2 is SYDVKM. The CDR3 has 13 residues. The CDR3 sequence is CASKSTSNYGYTF.

The chain has TRBV29-1 and TRBJ2-6. There are 15 residues in the CDR3. CDR1 SQVTM and CDR2 ANQGSEA come from the germline V gene. This chain's CDR3 is CSVEDQESGANVLTF.

The CDR3 reads CASSSPHGQDHYGYTF. The V call is TRBV10-1, the J call TRBJ1-2; TCRdb gives TRBD1 as the D gene, but with no DNA this cannot be confirmed. Germline CDR1 is WNHNN and CDR2 is SYGVQD (reference sequence). CDR3 length: 16 amino acids.

The chain employs TRBV28 and TRBJ2-7; as DNA is missing, the TRBD2 call by TCRdb cannot be tested. This CDR3 comprises 15 residues. Germline V CDR1 and CDR2: MDHEN, SYDVKM. CDR3 in amino acids: CASSRLAGSSYEQYF.

The chain recombines TRBV28 with TRBJ2-7; TCRdb picks TRBD1, but there is no DNA to check that call. CDR1 is MDHEN and CDR2 is SYDVKM in the germline V gene. The CDR3 totals 13 residues. Here the CDR3 reads CAGSGGQDYEQYF.

This sequence joins TRBV30 and TRBJ2-3; as DNA is missing, the TRBD1 call by TCRdb cannot be tested. The CDR3 spans 16 residues. Germline CDR1 and CDR2: GTSNPN and SVGIG (reference sequence). This chain's CDR3 is CAWSGGSGGQADTQYF.

The V gene is TRBV6-7, the J gene TRBJ1-4; the D call of TRBD1 rests on TCRdb alone, since no DNA is present to check it. TRBV6-7 is assigned to the ORF class and has an uncertain function. This CDR3 is built from 15 residues. The CDR3 spells CASSYRRRGNEKLFF.

The rearrangement uses TRBV28 and TRBJ1-1. The CDR3 covers 15 residues. CDR1 and CDR2 from the germline V gene are MDHEN and SYDVKM. This CDR3 reads CASSLVLGKNTEAFF. Full variable domain (outside the CDR3, taken from reference TRBV28 and TRBJ1-1): DVKVTQSSRYLVKRTGEKVFLECVQDMDHENMFWYRQDPGLGLRLIYFSYDVKMKEKGDIPEGYSVSREKKERFSLILESASTNQTSMYLCASSLVLGKNTEAFFGQGTRLTVV.

The chain combines TRBV29-1 with TRBJ2-3. This CDR3 is built from 13 residues. Germline V gives CDR1 SQVTM, CDR2 ANQGSEA. CDR3 amino acids: CSAQGPSTDTQYF.

The V gene is TRBV29-1, the J gene TRBJ2-7; TCRdb returns TRBD1, unconfirmable since there is no DNA. This CDR3 is built from 13 residues. Per the germline V gene, CDR1 is SQVTM and CDR2 is ANQGSEA. This chain's CDR3 is CSVEGRDRYEQYF.

The rearrangement uses TRBV5-4 and TRBJ2-5. Per germline, CDR1 SGHNT and CDR2 YYREEE (reference sequence). The CDR3 runs to 15 residues. Here the CDR3 reads CASSLLGSDQETQYF.

V is TRBV6-5 and J is TRBJ2-2; lacking DNA, the TRBD2 call made by TCRdb goes unchecked. The CDR3 is made up of 15 amino acids. Per the germline V gene, CDR1 is MNHEY and CDR2 is SVGAGI. The CDR3 spells CASSYSSGGIGELFF.